Listed below are T cell receptor beta chains from one sample, sequenced in a study of early T cells in non-severe SARS-CoV-2 infection. From the 5' RACE reads, TCRdb called clonotypes with MiXCR, one entry per CDR3 protein. This table has 45,000 to 60,000 distinct CDR3 sequences, more than 7.5% appearing once. The sequencing input was whole blood. The receptor set was obtained from an adult who was a healthcare worker with PCR-confirmed SARS-CoV-2 infection or an uninfected control (not recorded which). Each CDR3 is given with its conserved first and last residue. The D gene is left open where the match is weak. Clone size, where shown, is once, few, many, or a class for clones that have expanded.

TRBV18	many	TRBJ2-1	TRBD1	TGTGCCAGCTCAGTATCCGGGACAGGGGGCCGGAATGAGCAGTTCTTC	CASSVSGTGGRNEQFF
TRBV5-4	NA	TRBJ2-5	NA	TGTGCCAGCAGCATAAGACCAGAGACCCAGTACTTC	CASSIRPETQYF
TRBV12-3/TRBV12-4	many	TRBJ1-2	NA	TGTGCCAGCTGGAGGTCAGGTATTATGAACTATGGCTACACCTTC	CASWRSGIMNYGYTF
TRBV7-2	many	TRBJ1-5	NA	TGTGCCAGCAGCAGCCAGTATAGCAATCAGCCCCAGCATTTT	CASSSQYSNQPQHF
TRBV6-6	NA	TRBJ2-2	NA	TGTGCCAGCAGTTACTCGCCTCCCACCGGGGAGCTGTTTTTT	CASSYSPPTGELFF
TRBV28	NA	TRBJ2-3	TRBD2	TGTGCCAGCAGCTACAGGACTAGCGGGAGGTCATATACGCAGTATTTT	CASSYRTSGRSYTQYF
TRBV12-3/TRBV12-4	many	TRBJ2-1	NA	TGTGCCAGCAGTTTCCCGAGCAGGGACAATGAGCAGTTCTTC	CASSFPSRDNEQFF
TRBV7-9	few	TRBJ2-3	NA	TGTGCACACGGGGGCACAGATACGCAGTATTTT	CAHGGTDTQYF
TRBV13	NA	TRBJ2-1	TRBD1	TGTGCCAGCAGCTCCGACAGGGGGGACAATGAGCAGTTCTTC	CASSSDRGDNEQFF
TRBV18	few	TRBJ2-3	TRBD2	TGTGCCAGCTCACCACGGGCTAGCGGGAAAGATACGCAGTATTTT	CASSPRASGKDTQYF
TRBV27	many	TRBJ2-2	TRBD2	TGTGCCAGCAGTTTAGCGGCGGGGGGCAACGCCGGGGAGCTGTTTTTT	CASSLAAGGNAGELFF